The present T cell receptor (beta chain) was sequenced within a study of CD8 T cells in ankylosing spondylitis. Quantitative barcoded 5'-RACE was used to prepare TCR beta libraries. A single record per CDR3 protein comes from TCRdb applying MiXCR to the 5' RACE reads. The table lists 230,000 or so distinct CDR3 sequences, 15% to 20% of them singletons. Sequencing was performed on blood, either unsorted or a sorted T cell fraction (not recorded which). The TCR comes from a male donor with ankylosing spondylitis or in good health (not recorded which).

CDR3 protein: CSARGGARYGYTF. CDR3 DNA: TGCAGTGCTAGAGGGGGGGCCCGCTATGGCTACACCTTC. The chain uses TRBV20-1 and TRBJ1-2; tentatively, D is TRBD1 (6 bases). Between the trimmed V and J ends, which lost 1 base and 4 bases, there was a span of 10 bases. Germline V lookup: CDR1 DFQATT, CDR2 SNEGSKA (reference sequence). There are 13 residues in the CDR3.